Described below is a single TCR beta chain sequence and its context. This sample was included in a study of blood T cell repertoires in COVID-19. For the study at large: Researchers got acute and convalescent COVID-19 samples from the United States, Italy and Spain.

Under the authors' procedure: Researchers report that nucleated cell counts were estimated from reference gene primer amplification. Clones were sequenced by immunoSEQ multiplex PCR, and TCRdb holds only the in-frame ones, with some missing. V and J calls and clone size follow that table, whereas D and trimming were derived from the DNA. This sample carries a few hundred thousand clones, more than 75% of them seen once, and the ten largest clones take 7.8%. This CDR3 is built from 11 residues. Trimming took 7 bases from V and 5 from J, leaving 11 bases between them. Germline V gives CDR1 SQVTM, CDR2 ANQGSEA.

The receptor was isolated from a woman aged 45-65 years who had recovered from COVID-19. The sample comprised peripheral blood. This chain connects TRBV29-1 to TRBJ1-1; D remains ambiguous. The CDR3 is CSGKSGTEAFF. DNA for the CDR3: TGCAGCGGAAAATCCGGTACTGAAGCTTTCTTT.